These 31 T cell receptor beta chains share one sample of origin, sequenced in a study of long-term antiretroviral therapy in people with HIV. Sequencing used immunoSEQ v3.0 at survey level. Generated by immunoSEQ multiplex PCR, the TCRdb table keeps only in-frame clones and is missing some. The profile covers under 50,000 clones, with approximately 89% appearing a single time and approximately 5.3% taken by the ten largest. Material: unsorted PBMCs, obtained 3.1 years after starting antiretroviral therapy. The receptor set was obtained from a woman aged 50 to 60 with HIV.

The chain joins TRBV5-3 to TRBJ2-3, with D tentatively TRBD2 (5 bases). TRBV5-3 is designated an ORF whose function remains uncertain. The CDR3 consists of 16 residues. V lost 1 base to trimming and J lost 8 bases, with 20 bases between them. The CDR3 loop is CARSLISKGVEVTQYF. The CDR3 DNA sequence: TGTGCCAGAAGCTTGATATCGAAGGGAGTTGAAGTTACGCAGTATTTT.

V usage is TRBV27 and J usage is TRBJ1-1; D uncertain. Germline V gene sequence: CDR1 MNHEY, CDR2 SMNVEV (reference sequence). The CDR3 is 14 residues long. Trimming stripped 6 bases from V and 3 bases from J, with 14 bases between. CDR3 residues: CASSPLEEDTEAFF. DNA for the CDR3: TGTGCCAGCAGCCCATTAGAAGAGGACACTGAAGCTTTCTTT.

V and J are TRBV5-6 and TRBJ2-1; the match to TRBD1 covers 8 bases. This CDR3 is 16 amino acids long. Germline loops: CDR1 SGHDT, CDR2 YYEEEE. The trim removed 7 bases at V and 5 bases at J, leaving 14 bases unmatched. The CDR3 protein is CASERTGRAWDNEQFF. CDR3 in DNA: TGTGCCAGCGAACGGACAGGGCGAGCTTGGGACAATGAGCAGTTCTTC.

This clone appeared once. The genes are TRBV7-3 and TRBJ2-5, with D perhaps given as TRBD1 or TRBD2 (6 bases each). The germline V gene encodes CDR1 SGHTA and CDR2 FQGTGA. V lost 1 base, J lost 4 bases, and 13 bases lay in between. The CDR3 has 15 amino acids. The chain's CDR3 is CASSLRGAGGETQYF. DNA of the CDR3: TGTGCCAGCAGCTTAAGGGGGGCTGGAGGAGAGACCCAGTACTTC.

CDR3 in amino acids: CSVKRQGAGELFF. The CDR3 DNA reads as TGCAGCGTAAAAAGACAGGGGGCCGGGGAGCTGTTTTTT. The rearrangement uses TRBV29-1 and TRBJ2-2; TRBD1 matches 9 bases. The CDR3 has 13 amino acids. Germline V gene data show CDR1 as SQVTM and CDR2 as ANQGSEA. The trim removed 6 bases at V and 6 bases at J, leaving 5 bases unmatched.

This clone is medium-sized by share. CDR3: CASSTLQGRGDEQFF. The CDR3 DNA follows: TGTGCCAGTAGTACGCTACAGGGACGGGGCGATGAGCAGTTCTTC. This chain joins TRBV19 and TRBJ2-1, with a tentative D call TRBD1 (6 bases). Per the germline V gene, CDR1 is LNHDA and CDR2 is SQIVND (reference sequence). This CDR3 region has 15 residues. Trimming left V 4 bases short and J 8 bases short, with 18 bases between.

The chain combines TRBV7-9 with TRBJ2-1; TRBD2 matches at 10 bases. Germline V lookup: CDR1 SEHNR, CDR2 FQNEAQ (reference sequence). Losses at the gene ends were 5 bases for V and 2 bases for J; bases not matched to a gene: 3. This CDR3 region has 15 residues. The CDR3 region has the DNA TGTGCCAGCAGCCGTAGCGGGGGGCCCTACAATGAGCAGTTCTTC. Encoded protein: CASSRSGGPYNEQFF.

The V gene is TRBV6-5, the J gene TRBJ2-5; D remains ambiguous. The CDR3 is 13 residues long. The V end was cut by 5 bases, the J end by 1 base, with 8 bases between. CDR1 MNHEY and CDR2 SVGAGI come from the germline V gene. CDR3 bases: TGTGCCAGCAGTACCGTGCTCCAAGAGACCCAGTACTTC. Residues: CASSTVLQETQYF.

This clone was counted only a few times. The chain links TRBV7-9 to TRBJ1-2, with D unresolved. From germline, CDR1 is SEHNR and CDR2 FQNEAQ (reference sequence). V lost 6 bases and J lost 2, with 19 bases in between. CDR3 length: 16 amino acids. The CDR3 protein is CASRPTLRLTNYGYTF. CDR3 coding DNA: TGTGCCAGCAGGCCTACGCTGAGACTGACAAACTATGGCTACACCTTC.

CDR3 loop: CSVDPQGLYGYTF. CDR3 bases: TGCAGCGTTGATCCCCAGGGCCTCTATGGCTACACCTTC. The rearrangement uses TRBV29-1 and TRBJ1-2, with a weak D call TRBD1 (5 bases). The CDR3 covers 13 residues. The germline CDR1 and CDR2 sequences are SQVTM and ANQGSEA. Deletions cut 3 bases from V and 4 bases from J, with 12 bases between.

The CDR3 loop reads CSAGQGWDEQYF. For the CDR3, the DNA is TGCAGCGCGGGACAGGGGTGGGACGAGCAGTACTTC. The V gene is TRBV29-1, the J gene TRBJ2-7, with 10 positions matching TRBD1. Per germline, CDR1 SQVTM and CDR2 ANQGSEA. This CDR3 region has 12 residues. Trimming cost V 7 bases and J 5 bases; bases outside gene matches: 5.

Only one count was recorded for this clone. The rearrangement joins TRBV6-1 to TRBJ2-7, with TRBD1 matching 7 bases. CDR1 and CDR2 (germline): MNHNS, SASEGT. CDR3 length: 14 amino acids. J lost 6 bases, V lost 3 bases, and 8 bases had no gene match. The CDR3 sequence is CASSEAGGFAEQYF. CDR3 coding DNA: TGTGCCAGCAGTGAGGCAGGGGGTTTTGCCGAGCAGTACTTC.

The table lists this clone with a few counts. CDR3 DNA: TGTGCCAGCAGTTCACAGGGGGCTCTAATCTATGGCTACACCTTC. It translates to CASSSQGALIYGYTF. This chain links TRBV7-9 with TRBJ1-2, with 9 bases lining up with TRBD1. The germline V gene has CDR1 SEHNR and CDR2 FQNEAQ (reference sequence). The CDR3 sequence is 15 residues long. J lost 4 bases, V lost 6 bases, and 9 bases had no gene match.

The rearrangement joins TRBV11-3 to TRBJ1-1; D is uncertain. The CDR3 sequence is 13 residues long. CDR1 is SGHNT, CDR2 YENEEA, per germline. Trimming removed 1 base at V and 5 bases at J, with 8 bases between. CDR3 loop: CASSLAEGTEAFF. CDR3 sequence (DNA): TGTGCCAGCAGCTTAGCGGAGGGAACTGAAGCTTTCTTT.

V is TRBV7-9 and J is TRBJ1-6; D unclear. The CDR3 has 16 amino acids. Looked up from germline, CDR1 is SEHNR and CDR2 is FQNEAQ (reference sequence). Trimming took off 1 base at V and 0 bases at J, with 7 bases between the two ends. The CDR3 loop reads CASSLVPSSYNSPLHF. Written as DNA, the CDR3 is TGTGCCAGCAGCTTAGTCCCGAGCTCCTATAATTCACCCCTCCACTTT. Combining the CDR3 with reference TRBV7-9 and TRBJ1-6 gives the whole variable domain DTGVSQNPRHKITKRGQNVTFRCDPISEHNRLYWYRQTLGQGPEFLTYFQNEAQLEKSRLLSDRFSAERPKGSFSTLEIQRTEQGDSAMYLCASSLVPSSYNSPLHFGNGTRLTVT.

The rearrangement links TRBV27 to TRBJ2-7; D is possibly TRBD1 (6 bases). V was shortened by 6 bases and J by 0 bases, with 30 bases between the two germline ends. Looked up from germline, CDR1 is MNHEY and CDR2 is SMNVEV (reference sequence). The CDR3 extends over 20 amino acids. CDR3 bases: TGTGCCAGCAGGCCCCTTCAGGGGCGAGGGAGCTACTTAACCTCCTACGAGCAGTACTTC. Translation: CASRPLQGRGSYLTSYEQYF.

This chain uses TRBV7-9 with TRBJ2-5; D is undetermined. Per the germline V gene, CDR1 is SEHNR and CDR2 is FQNEAQ (reference sequence). This CDR3 contains 11 residues. V was shortened by 8 bases and J by 1 base, with 5 bases between the two germline ends. The CDR3 protein is CASQGQETQYF. CDR3 coding DNA: TGTGCCAGCCAAGGCCAAGAGACCCAGTACTTC.

The CDR3 here is CASSDIPDGTEAFF. The CDR3 bases are TGTGCCAGCAGTGATATCCCGGACGGGACTGAAGCTTTCTTT. The chain has TRBV2 and TRBJ1-1; no clear D. This CDR3 has 14 amino acids. V was shortened by 3 bases and J by 5 bases, with 13 bases between the two germline ends. Germline assignment: CDR1 SNHLY and CDR2 FYNNEI.

The rearrangement uses TRBV19 and TRBJ1-2, with D unresolved. The germline CDR1 and CDR2 sequences are LNHDA and SQIVND (reference sequence). Trimming took 3 bases from V and 5 from J, leaving 16 bases between them. The CDR3 loop spans 15 amino acids. CDR3 sequence reads: CASSIFPFPSYGYTF. The CDR3 DNA reads TGTGCCAGTAGTATTTTCCCATTCCCTTCATATGGCTACACCTTC.

The V and J genes are TRBV29-1 and TRBJ2-1, with D unclear. The CDR3 consists of 14 residues. V lost 1 base to trimming and J lost 6 bases, with 13 bases between them. Germline CDR1 is SQVTM and CDR2 is ANQGSEA. In DNA form, the CDR3 reads TGCAGCGTTGAAGGCCCTATTCGATCCAATGAGCAGTTCTTC. Protein: CSVEGPIRSNEQFF.

This clone turned up a few times. The CDR3, as DNA: TGTGCCAGCAGCCCACCGGGACAGAAAAGTTACGAGCAGTACTTC. Translation gives CASSPPGQKSYEQYF. V gene TRBV7-2 combines with J gene TRBJ2-7; the match to TRBD1 covers 7 bases. Germline CDR1 is SGHTA and CDR2 is FQGNSA. J was trimmed by 4 bases and V by 5 bases; bases with no gene match: 11. CDR3 length equals 15 residues.

The rearrangement joins TRBV5-1 to TRBJ2-1, with 10 positions matching TRBD2. The CDR3 extends over 15 amino acids. Germline trimming cut 4 bases from V and 4 bases from J; bases unmatched to any gene: 5. The germline CDR1 and CDR2 sequences are SGHRS and YFSETQ. The CDR3 loop reads CASSTSGGDYNEQFF. The CDR3 DNA sequence: TGCGCCAGCAGCACCAGCGGGGGGGATTACAATGAGCAGTTCTTC.

The chain carries TRBV10-1 and TRBJ2-5, with D perhaps being TRBD1 or TRBD2 (5 bases each). Germline CDR1 reads WNHNN; CDR2 reads SYGVQD (reference sequence). V lost 2 bases and J 4 bases, leaving 23 bases between the germline ends. The CDR3 is 18 amino acids. Written as DNA, the CDR3 is TGCGCCAGCAGTGAGGGGTTTGGGGACCCCCGGAGGAGAGAGACCCAGTACTTC. Its protein is CASSEGFGDPRRRETQYF.

The genes are TRBV9 and TRBJ1-6, with D unresolved. The length of the CDR3 is 16 residues. V was trimmed by 3 bases and J by 0 bases, leaving 10 bases between them. Germline CDR1 SGDLS, CDR2 YYNGEE. CDR3 in amino acids: CASSGPGSSYNSPLHF. CDR3 nucleotide sequence: TGTGCCAGCAGCGGCCCTGGAAGCTCCTATAATTCACCCCTCCACTTT.

V usage is TRBV7-3 and J usage is TRBJ1-6; D remains ambiguous. This CDR3 has 15 amino acids. The V gene lost 1 base and the J gene lost 8 bases, with 12 bases spanning the gap. Per the germline V gene, CDR1 is SGHTA and CDR2 is FQGTGA. The CDR3 here is CASSLSPREDSPLHF. The CDR3 DNA sequence: TGTGCCAGCAGCTTAAGCCCGCGTGAGGATTCACCCCTCCACTTT.

The rearrangement joins TRBV6-6 to TRBJ1-2; no definite D call. This CDR3 has 14 amino acids. From germline, CDR1 is MNHNY and CDR2 SVGAGI (reference sequence). With 2 bases removed from V and 4 bases from J, the gap between germline ends came to 11 bases. In nucleotides, the CDR3 is TGTGCCAGCAGTTACGGCGCCCAGCCCTATGGCTACACCTTC. Its protein is CASSYGAQPYGYTF.

The gene calls are TRBV30 and TRBJ1-6; D perhaps matches TRBD1 (6 bases). The CDR3 sequence is 14 residues long. Between the trimmed V and J ends, which lost 2 bases and 7 bases, there was a span of 12 bases. Germline loops: CDR1 GTSNPN, CDR2 SVGIG (reference sequence). The CDR3 protein is CAWSLNRENSPLHF. The CDR3 DNA is TGTGCCTGGAGTTTAAACAGGGAAAATTCACCCCTCCACTTT. The full variable domain, completed using reference TRBV30 and TRBJ1-6, is SQTIHQWPATLVQPVGSPLSLECTVEGTSNPNLYWYRQAAGRGLQLLFYSVGIGQISSEVPQNLSASRPQDRQFILSSKKLLLSDSGFYLCAWSLNRENSPLHFGNGTRLTVT.

V gene TRBV2 combines with J gene TRBJ1-2, with 7 bases matching TRBD1. Unmatched junction bases numbered 6, after V lost 4 bases and J lost 4 bases. This CDR3 region has 14 residues. CDR1 and CDR2 from the germline V gene are SNHLY and FYNNEI. The CDR3 reads CASSVNRGTYGYTF. The CDR3 DNA reads TGTGCCAGCAGTGTTAACAGGGGTACCTATGGCTACACCTTC.

The V and J genes are TRBV5-4 and TRBJ1-2; 8 bases match TRBD1. V was clipped by 4 bases and J by 8 bases; unmatched bases: 7. Germline loops: CDR1 SGHNT, CDR2 YYREEE (reference sequence). The CDR3 covers 13 residues. CDR3 region: CASSLTGGEGYTF. For the CDR3, the DNA is TGTGCCAGCAGCCTAACAGGGGGAGAGGGCTACACCTTC.

Written as DNA, the CDR3 is TGTGCCTGGAGTGTCCGAAGGCTCTCTGGAAACACCATATATTTT. As protein: CAWSVRRLSGNTIYF. This chain uses TRBV30 with TRBJ1-3; no definite D call. CDR1 is GTSNPN and CDR2 is SVGIG in the germline V gene (reference sequence). The V and J ends lost 0 bases and 0 bases respectively, with 9 bases between them. This CDR3 is 15 amino acids long.

The V gene is TRBV19, the J gene TRBJ1-4; 7 bases align to TRBD1. V lost 0 bases and J lost 0; bases outside the gene matches: 4. The germline V gene encodes CDR1 LNHDA and CDR2 SQIVND (reference sequence). The CDR3 loop spans 17 amino acids. For the CDR3, the DNA is TGTGCCAGTAGTATAGACCGGACAGGCGCAACTAATGAAAAACTGTTTTTT. This gives the protein CASSIDRTGATNEKLFF.